Detailed here is one T cell receptor (beta chain). Its matching antigen is unknown. This table comes from immunoSEQ multiplex PCR, and its TCRdb copy is limited to in-frame clones, with some not included. This table has some 20,000 clones, approximately 90% appearing once. V was clipped by 7 bases and J by 2 bases, with 12 bases between them. Per germline, CDR1 LNHDA and CDR2 SQIVND (reference sequence). The CDR3 is 14 residues long. This sample was taken from a study of T cells in localized non-small cell lung cancer. General study findings and limits: Owing to sequencing of a solitary tumor region, heterogeneity cannot be discounted. Turning up in adjacent lung were a median roughly 60 of the top 100 tumor clones. Measurement of T cell clonality placed uninvolved adjacent lung highest, above the level in tumor.

This sequence originates from a woman aged 35 to 70 with stage I lung adenocarcinoma. The chain couples TRBV19 to TRBJ2-1; TRBD1 or TRBD2 may be the D gene (5 bases each). The sample in question was peripheral blood, obtained before any cancer treatment. CDR3 protein: CASTAGRTYNEQFF. CDR3 nucleotides: TGTGCCAGTACAGCAGGGAGAACCTACAATGAGCAGTTCTTC.